The 22 T cell receptor beta chains reported below all come from one sample, sequenced in a study of T cell responses to AZD1222 COVID-19 vaccine. The assay was immunoSEQ multiplex PCR, and TCRdb's table has in-frame clones only and misses some. The sample has some 90,000 clones; around 91% are singletons. The sequencing used peripheral blood, collected on day 0 of MenACWY control vaccination. Source of these receptors: an adult in good health.

The rearrangement uses TRBV3-1 (or the pseudogene TRBV3-2) and TRBJ2-3; 9 nucleotides align to TRBD1. The CDR3 has 15 residues. Germline values: CDR1 LGHDT, CDR2 YNNKEL (reference sequence). V lost 5 bases and J lost 4; bases outside the gene matches: 7. The DNA for the CDR3 is TGTGCCAGCAGCGCCCGGGACAGGGTTGCAGATACGCAGTATTTT. It translates to CASSARDRVADTQYF.

The chain couples TRBV9 to TRBJ1-2, with D perhaps matching TRBD1 (6 bases). Trimming took off 8 bases at V and 5 bases at J, with 19 bases between the two ends. Germline loops: CDR1 SGDLS, CDR2 YYNGEE. CDR3 size: 14 residues. The CDR3, as DNA: TGTGCCAGGATTAAGGGGGATGGAGGATATGGCTACACCTTC. Translated: CARIKGDGGYGYTF.

J is TRBJ1-5 and V is TRBV5-6; weak D call: TRBD1 (5 bases). CDR1 and CDR2 (germline): SGHDT, YYEEEE. With 4 bases removed from V and 7 bases from J, the gap between germline ends came to 15 bases. The CDR3 sequence is 14 residues long. The CDR3 sequence is CASSLAGGEQPQHF. The DNA of the CDR3 is TGTGCCAGCAGCCTAGCGGGGGGGGAACAGCCCCAGCATTTT.

This clone was found once. This sequence joins TRBV5-1 and TRBJ1-1; D might be TRBD1 (5 bases). The germline V gene encodes CDR1 SGHRS and CDR2 YFSETQ. Deletions cut 4 bases from V and 4 bases from J, with 11 bases between. This CDR3 comprises 13 residues. CDR3 DNA: TGCGCCAGCAGCCTCGACAGAGGCACTGAAGCTTTCTTT. This sequence encodes CASSLDRGTEAFF.

The V gene is TRBV9, the J gene TRBJ1-1; D is uncertain. The CDR3 is 14 residues long. The V end was cut by 4 bases, the J end by 1 base, with 11 bases between. Germline-derived CDR1 and CDR2 are SGDLS and YYNGEE. The CDR3 loop is CASSSDAWNTEAFF. CDR3 in DNA: TGTGCCAGCAGCAGCGACGCGTGGAACACTGAAGCTTTCTTT.

This chain uses TRBV11-2 with TRBJ2-7; D not resolved. Trimming removed 4 bases at V and 3 bases at J, with 10 bases between. CDR3 length equals 13 residues. Germline values: CDR1 SGHAT, CDR2 FQNNGV. The CDR3 nucleotides read TGTGCCAGCAGCTCCCGGACCGTCTACGAGCAGTACTTC. Its protein product is CASSSRTVYEQYF.

The genes are TRBV4-3 and TRBJ2-5; 8 nucleotides line up with TRBD2. Germline values: CDR1 LGHNA, CDR2 YSLEER. The J segment lost 3 bases and the V segment lost 4 bases, leaving 10 bases of the junction unmatched. The CDR3 sequence is 16 residues long. CDR3 bases: TGCGCCAGCAGCCTAAATCCGGGACTAGGCGAAGAGACCCAGTACTTC. It encodes CASSLNPGLGEETQYF.

This CDR3 reads CAGKGNQPQHF. The CDR3 region has the DNA TGTGCGGGGAAAGGCAATCAGCCCCAGCATTTT. The V and J genes are TRBV5-8 and TRBJ1-5, with D hard to call. The CDR3 is made up of 11 amino acids. Looked up from germline, CDR1 is SGHTS and CDR2 is YDEGEE.

The V call is TRBV7-2, the J call TRBJ2-5, with D possibly being TRBD1 or TRBD2 (6 bases each). Germline CDR1 reads SGHTA; CDR2 reads FQGNSA. There are 13 residues in the CDR3. V was clipped by 4 bases and J by 5 bases, with 11 bases between them. The CDR3, as DNA: TGTGCCAGCAGCTACCGGGGGCTGGAGACCCAGTACTTC. Translated: CASSYRGLETQYF.

V and J are TRBV10-1 and TRBJ2-2; 10 bases fit TRBD2. CDR3 length equals 18 residues. Germline V gives CDR1 WNHNN, CDR2 SYGVQD (reference sequence). Unmatched junction bases numbered 12, after V lost 4 bases and J lost 4 bases. The CDR3 DNA sequence: TGCGCCAGCAGTGGTGGTCGTAAGCGGGAGGGTGGCACCGGGGAGCTGTTTTTT. It translates to CASSGGRKREGGTGELFF.

This chain links TRBV5-4 with TRBJ1-1; 7 bases are shared with TRBD1. The V segment lost 0 bases and the J segment 1 base; nucleotides outside the gene matches: 12. This CDR3 region has 18 residues. CDR1 and CDR2 from the germline V gene are SGHNT and YYREEE (reference sequence). In DNA, the CDR3 is TGTGCCAGCAGCTTGGGGGCAGGGGGAAACCTTAGGAACACTGAAGCTTTCTTT. As protein: CASSLGAGGNLRNTEAFF.

This clone was picked up one time. The chain's CDR3 is CASSSPGGALNEKLFF. As DNA, the CDR3 is TGTGCCAGCAGCTCTCCCGGCGGAGCCCTTAATGAAAAACTGTTTTTT. The chain uses TRBV27 and TRBJ1-4, with D unclear. The germline V gene has CDR1 MNHEY and CDR2 SMNVEV (reference sequence). The V end lost 6 bases, the J end lost 4 bases, and 18 bases lay between the germline ends. This CDR3 is built from 16 residues.

The rearrangement uses TRBV6-1 and TRBJ2-1, with D hard to call. The CDR3 totals 15 residues. Trimming removed 1 base from V and 2 bases from J, with 9 bases in between. Germline CDR1 and CDR2: MNHNS and SASEGT. The CDR3 nucleotides read TGTGCCAGCAGTGAAGATGAGGTTCCCTACAATGAGCAGTTCTTC. The encoded protein is CASSEDEVPYNEQFF.

The rearrangement joins TRBV18 to TRBJ2-7; 8 positions agree with TRBD2. CDR1 is KGHSH and CDR2 is LQKENI in the germline V gene. The CDR3 loop spans 11 amino acids. V trimming: 6 bases; J trimming: 6 bases; junction bases outside the gene matches: 1. In DNA form, the CDR3 reads TGTGCCAGCTCTCGGGGGGGCGAGCAGTACTTC. This gives the protein CASSRGGEQYF.

This chain connects TRBV28 to TRBJ2-3, with a tentative D call TRBD1 (5 bases). From germline, CDR1 is MDHEN and CDR2 SYDVKM. This CDR3 has 12 amino acids. Trimming removed 6 bases from V and 2 bases from J, with 6 bases in between. In DNA form, the CDR3 reads TGTGCCAGCAGGGACACCACAGATACGCAGTATTTT. Translated: CASRDTTDTQYF.

The CDR3 is CASSMGQGDGYTF. The CDR3 bases are TGTGCCAGTAGTATGGGGCAGGGGGATGGCTACACCTTC. The chain couples TRBV19 to TRBJ1-2; 7 bases map to TRBD1. The CDR3 totals 13 residues. Unmatched junction bases numbered 4, after V lost 3 bases and J lost 6 bases. Germline V gene data show CDR1 as LNHDA and CDR2 as SQIVND (reference sequence).

V is TRBV18 and J is TRBJ2-7; TRBD1 might be the D (6 bases). Trimming took 3 bases from V and 3 from J, leaving 9 bases between them. The germline CDR1 and CDR2 sequences are KGHSH and LQKENI. The CDR3 sequence is 13 residues long. The DNA for the CDR3 is TGTGCCAGCTCACCGGGGACACACTACGAGCAGTACTTC. Translating it yields CASSPGTHYEQYF.

The chain is built from TRBV19 and TRBJ2-7; D not certain. From germline, CDR1 is LNHDA and CDR2 SQIVND (reference sequence). The CDR3 extends over 15 amino acids. The V end was cut by 6 bases, the J end by 3 bases, with 18 bases between. The CDR3 bases are TGTGCCAGTAGCGCCGCCATGAACAGAAACTACGAGCAGTACTTC. Residues: CASSAAMNRNYEQYF.

The chain combines TRBV29-1 with TRBJ2-1, with D perhaps assigned TRBD1 or TRBD2 (5 bases each). Germline lookup yields CDR1 SQVTM and CDR2 ANQGSEA. The CDR3 extends over 15 amino acids. V was clipped by 5 bases and J by 0 bases, with 14 bases between them. CDR3 protein: CSVKWGSGSYNEQFF. The CDR3 nucleotides are TGCAGCGTTAAATGGGGGAGCGGCTCCTACAATGAGCAGTTCTTC.

This rearrangement joins TRBV18 to TRBJ2-3, with TRBD2 matching 9 bases. This CDR3 spans 16 amino acids. V was pared by 6 bases and J by 5 bases, with 12 bases of the junction left unmatched. Germline CDR1 is KGHSH and CDR2 is LQKENI. The CDR3 sequence is CASSSGLANLGDTQYF. CDR3 DNA: TGTGCCAGCTCTTCCGGACTAGCGAACCTAGGAGATACGCAGTATTTT.

This chain connects TRBV6-1 to TRBJ1-6, with D perhaps TRBD1 (6 bases). The CDR3 sequence is 15 residues long. Deletions cut 2 bases from V and 10 bases from J, with 15 bases between. Germline CDR1 reads MNHNS; CDR2 reads SASEGT. In DNA, the CDR3 is TGTGCCAGCAGTGAACAAGGGGGAGTGGACTCACCCCTCCACTTT. It specifies CASSEQGGVDSPLHF.

V usage is TRBV6-5 and J usage is TRBJ2-2; D unresolved. This CDR3 comprises 12 residues. V dropped 4 bases and J dropped 5 bases, with 5 bases sitting between them. Germline CDR1 and CDR2: MNHEY and SVGAGI. The CDR3 loop reads CASSFPTGELFF. The CDR3 DNA is TGTGCCAGCAGTTTCCCTACCGGGGAGCTGTTTTTT.